This TCR beta chain appears in the sequencing data of a study of blood T cell repertoires in COVID-19. V dropped 3 bases and J dropped 0; count of bases not matched to a gene: 5. Germline CDR1 MDHEN, CDR2 SYDVKM. CDR3 length equals 15 residues. Sequencing used immunoSEQ multiplex PCR; TCRdb keeps in-frame clones, though not all of them. The data show approximately 200,000 clones, approximately 86% seen once. Sequencing was carried out using peripheral blood. The receptor was derived from a man aged 25 to 45 with acute or convalescent COVID-19. The chain combines TRBV28 with TRBJ2-7, with TRBD1 identical over 7 bases. The CDR3 DNA reads as TGTGCCAGCAGTTTCCACGGGACAGCCTCCTACGAGCAGTACTTC. Protein product: CASSFHGTASYEQYF.